This T cell receptor beta chain was found in a study of T cells in localized non-small cell lung cancer. Study observations and caveats: For the top 100 tumor clones, a median about 57 also appeared in adjacent lung. Uninvolved adjacent lung had more T cell clonality than any other tissue, topping tumor.

This table comes from immunoSEQ multiplex PCR, and its TCRdb copy is limited to in-frame clones, with some not included. The table lists about 20,000 clones, approximately 80% of them singletons. Note on this clone: Its antigen remains unidentified.

V was clipped by 3 bases and J by 10 bases, with 10 bases between them. Germline V gene sequence: CDR1 MNHNS, CDR2 SASEGT. The CDR3 spans 11 residues. This chain connects TRBV6-1 to TRBJ2-7; D is uncertain. The sample in question was peripheral blood, obtained before any cancer treatment. The sequence was obtained from a man aged 35 to 69 with stage I lung adenocarcinoma. As DNA, the CDR3 is TGTGCCAGCAGTGAGTCGAGGTTTCAGTACTTC. Its protein product is CASSESRFQYF.